This record concerns one T cell receptor (beta chain) sequence. Profiling relied on immunoSEQ multiplex PCR, and the TCRdb table lists in-frame clones only, not all of them. Of 2,500 to 3,500 clones listed, around 86% are singletons. These data come from a study of tumor T cells in aggressive B-cell lymphoma. The source of this sequence is an adult with diffuse large B cell lymphoma. Source material: tumor tissue.

CDR3: CARRSWNLTDRVQTPFPFEKLFF. The CDR3 nucleotides are TGTGCCAGGCGTTCGTGGAATCTGACGGACAGGGTACAAACCCCGTTCCCCTTTGAAAAACTGTTTTTT. V usage is TRBV6-8 and J usage is TRBJ1-4; the match to TRBD1 covers 8 bases. CDR1 and CDR2 (germline): MNHGY, SAAAGT. CDR3 size: 23 residues. V dropped 9 bases and J dropped 7; count of bases not matched to a gene: 37.